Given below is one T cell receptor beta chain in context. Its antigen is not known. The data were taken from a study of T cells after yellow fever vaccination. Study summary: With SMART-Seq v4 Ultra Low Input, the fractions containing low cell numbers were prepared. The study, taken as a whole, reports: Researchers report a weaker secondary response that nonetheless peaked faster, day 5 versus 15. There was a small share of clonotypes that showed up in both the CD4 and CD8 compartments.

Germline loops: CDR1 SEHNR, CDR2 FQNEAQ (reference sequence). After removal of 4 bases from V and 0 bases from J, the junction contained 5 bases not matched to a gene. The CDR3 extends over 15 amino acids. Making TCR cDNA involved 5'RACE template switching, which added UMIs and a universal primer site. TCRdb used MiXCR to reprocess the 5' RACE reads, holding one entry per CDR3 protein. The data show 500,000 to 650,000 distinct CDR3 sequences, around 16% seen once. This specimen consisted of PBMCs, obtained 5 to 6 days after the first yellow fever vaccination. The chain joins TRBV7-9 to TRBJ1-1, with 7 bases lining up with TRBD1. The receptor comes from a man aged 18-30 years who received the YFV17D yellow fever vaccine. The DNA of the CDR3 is TGTGCCAGCAGCTCTGAGGGACAGCTGAACACTGAAGCTTTCTTT. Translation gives CASSSEGQLNTEAFF.